Following are 14 T cell receptor beta chains from one sample sequenced in a study of T cells after somatic rescue of genetic block. Sequencing used immunoSEQ multiplex PCR; TCRdb keeps in-frame clones, though not all of them. Among around 100,000 clones listed, under 95% were seen once. The sample taken for sequencing was peripheral blood mononuclear cells (PBMCs). The receptors originated from a woman under 30.

The chain has TRBV29-1 and TRBJ2-7, with D perhaps TRBD1 (5 bases). Germline assignment: CDR1 SQVTM and CDR2 ANQGSEA. V lost 4 bases and J 3 bases, leaving 7 bases between the germline ends. CDR3 size: 11 residues. DNA for the CDR3: TGCAGCGTTGGAGACAGCTACGAGCAGTACTTC. Its protein is CSVGDSYEQYF.

The V call is TRBV5-4, the J call TRBJ2-3; 9 bases match TRBD1. Germline CDR1 reads SGHNT; CDR2 reads YYREEE (reference sequence). V was clipped by 3 bases and J by 4 bases; unmatched bases: 3. The CDR3 consists of 14 residues. The CDR3 sequence: CASSSRQGADTQYF. The DNA for the CDR3 is TGTGCCAGCAGCTCAAGACAGGGGGCAGATACGCAGTATTTT.

The V call is TRBV28, the J call TRBJ1-1; D remains unclear. Germline CDR1 reads MDHEN; CDR2 reads SYDVKM. CDR3 length: 13 residues. The V end lost 7 bases, the J end lost 5 bases, and 14 bases lay between the germline ends. The chain's CDR3 is CASTSLGFTEAFF. The DNA of the CDR3 is TGTGCCAGCACCTCCCTCGGTTTTACTGAAGCTTTCTTT.

The chain employs TRBV5-4 and TRBJ1-2, with D uncertain. This CDR3 contains 15 residues. V was cut by 2 bases and J by 3 bases, with 14 bases left in between. Germline-derived CDR1 and CDR2 are SGHNT and YYREEE (reference sequence). This CDR3 reads CASSFLSRIYYGYTF. In DNA, the CDR3 is TGTGCCAGCAGCTTTTTATCCAGAATTTACTATGGCTACACCTTC.

This chain links TRBV6-5 with TRBJ1-3; D is possibly TRBD1 (6 bases). The CDR3 length is 15 residues. V lost 6 bases and J lost 4, with 16 bases in between. Germline V gene data show CDR1 as MNHEY and CDR2 as SVGAGI. The CDR3: CASRETTGHGNTIYF. The CDR3 DNA is TGTGCCAGCAGAGAAACTACAGGGCACGGAAACACCATATATTTT.

V and J are TRBV2 and TRBJ1-1, with TRBD1 identical over 7 bases. Germline-derived CDR1 and CDR2 are SNHLY and FYNNEI. CDR3 length: 14 amino acids. The trim removed 6 bases at V and 3 bases at J, leaving 7 bases unmatched. The CDR3 is CASRPDRVDTEAFF. CDR3 in DNA: TGTGCCAGCAGGCCCGACAGGGTGGACACTGAAGCTTTCTTT. Full variable domain (rest looked up from reference TRBV2 and TRBJ1-1): EPEVTQTPSHQVTQMGQEVILRCVPISNHLYFYWYRQILGQKVEFLVSFYNNEISEKSEIFDDQFSVERPDGSNFTLKIRSTKLEDSAMYFCASRPDRVDTEAFFGQGTRLTVV.

The rearrangement uses TRBV6-5 and TRBJ1-2, with D perhaps matching TRBD1 (6 bases). The CDR3 extends over 14 amino acids. Germline V gene lookup returns CDR1 MNHEY and CDR2 SVGAGI. V was pared by 2 bases and J by 1 base, with 8 bases between. CDR3 region: CASSYRQDNYGYTF. For the CDR3, the DNA is TGTGCCAGCAGTTACCGACAGGATAACTATGGCTACACCTTC.

V usage is TRBV28 and J usage is TRBJ1-1, with 7 bases matching TRBD1. The CDR3 consists of 14 residues. Germline CDR1 is MDHEN and CDR2 is SYDVKM. V lost 4 bases to trimming and J lost 0 bases; unmatched junction nucleotides: 2. This chain's CDR3 is CASSSTGLNTEAFF. The CDR3 DNA sequence: TGTGCCAGCAGTTCGACAGGGTTGAACACTGAAGCTTTCTTT.

The rearrangement joins TRBV5-4 to TRBJ2-7, with 12 nucleotides matching TRBD2. Germline V CDR1 and CDR2: SGHNT, YYREEE (reference sequence). The CDR3 has 17 residues. Trimming took 0 bases from V and 5 from J; bases not matched to a gene: 9. CDR3 sequence reads: CASSLGLAGEETNEQYF. For the CDR3, the DNA is TGTGCCAGCAGCTTGGGACTAGCGGGGGAGGAAACCAACGAGCAGTACTTC.

This CDR3 reads CASSLEGVGADTQYF. The CDR3 DNA reads TGTGCCAGCAGCTTGGAGGGGGTCGGCGCAGATACGCAGTATTTT. V and J are TRBV7-3 and TRBJ2-3, with D perhaps given as TRBD1 or TRBD2 (6 bases each). This CDR3 region has 15 residues. CDR1 and CDR2 (germline): SGHTA, FQGTGA. V was pared by 3 bases and J by 4 bases, with 14 bases between.

The chain recombines TRBV25-1 with TRBJ1-2, with unresolved D. The CDR3 is 13 residues long. The V end lost 0 bases, the J end lost 5 bases, and 7 bases lay between the germline ends. Germline V gene lookup returns CDR1 MGHDK and CDR2 SYGVNS. The CDR3 DNA follows: TGTGCCAGCAGTGAATATATTGGGTATGGCTACACCTTC. This codes for CASSEYIGYGYTF.

The gene calls are TRBV14 and TRBJ2-3; TRBD2 matches 11 bases. The J segment lost 4 bases and the V segment lost 3 bases, leaving 6 bases of the junction unmatched. Germline CDR1 reads SGHDN; CDR2 reads FVKESK. This CDR3 has 16 residues. The CDR3 protein is CASSQTSGAFPDTQYF. CDR3 sequence (DNA): TGTGCCAGCAGCCAGACTAGCGGGGCGTTCCCAGATACGCAGTATTTT.

This clone was observed a few times. The rearrangement uses TRBV2 and TRBJ1-1, with a possible D match to TRBD1 (5 bases). CDR3 length: 15 residues. V shed 1 base and J shed 1 base, with 10 bases lying between them. Germline V lookup: CDR1 SNHLY, CDR2 FYNNEI. The CDR3 region has the DNA TGTGCCAGCAGTGAAGAGAGGGGATGGAACACTGAAGCTTTCTTT. Its protein product is CASSEERGWNTEAFF.

The chain has TRBV7-2 and TRBJ1-4; the match to TRBD1 covers 7 bases. There are 16 residues in the CDR3. Looked up from germline, CDR1 is SGHTA and CDR2 is FQGNSA. Losses at the gene ends were 5 bases for V and 8 bases for J; bases not matched to a gene: 14. The chain's CDR3 is CASSQRMTGRSEKLFF. In DNA, the CDR3 is TGTGCCAGCAGCCAAAGAATGACAGGGAGAAGCGAAAAACTGTTTTTT. The full variable domain, rest sourced from reference TRBV7-2 and TRBJ1-4, is GAGVSQSPSNKVTEKGKDVELRCDPISGHTALYWYRQSLGQGLEFLIYFQGNSAPDKSGLPSDRFSAERTGGSVSTLTIQRTQQEDSAVYLCASSQRMTGRSEKLFFGSGTQLSVL.